The 28 T cell receptor beta chains listed next were all sequenced from one sample in a study of read filtering for tumor transcriptome and immune sequencing. The library was built from about 400 ng RNA with molecular barcoded adaptors for alpha/delta and beta/gamma chains. One entry per CDR3 protein, called by TCRdb with MiXCR from the reads. The sample shows some 120,000 distinct CDR3 sequences, around 13% of them seen only once. Sequenced input: a population of CD138-negative cells sorted from bone marrow. The source is a donor aged 40 or older with multiple myeloma.

The chain employs TRBV5-5 and TRBJ2-3; 14 bases fit TRBD2. The length of the CDR3 is 16 residues. V lost 1 base to trimming and J lost 5 bases; unmatched junction nucleotides: 3. Germline V gene data show CDR1 as SGHKS and CDR2 as YYEKEE (reference sequence). The CDR3 DNA sequence: TGTGCCAGCAGCTTGATGGGGACTAGCGGGAGAGATACGCAGTATTTT. The encoded protein is CASSLMGTSGRDTQYF.

This clonotype came up many times. This chain links TRBV7-2 with TRBJ2-1, with 7 bases aligning to TRBD2. With 3 bases clipped from V and 6 bases from J, the junction kept 11 bases outside the gene matches. The CDR3 totals 16 residues. Germline assignment: CDR1 SGHTA and CDR2 FQGNSA. The CDR3 loop is CASSLREFGGGNEQFF. DNA of the CDR3: TGTGCCAGCAGCTTGCGGGAGTTTGGTGGAGGCAATGAGCAGTTCTTC.

Ten or more counts support this clonotype. The CDR3 DNA sequence: TGCAGCGCTGACCAGGGTGGAAACACTGAAGCTTTCTTT. Its protein is CSADQGGNTEAFF. The chain carries TRBV29-1 and TRBJ1-1; D is perhaps TRBD1 (5 bases). From germline, CDR1 is SQVTM and CDR2 ANQGSEA. V lost 7 bases, J lost 2 bases, and 14 bases lay in between. The CDR3 covers 13 residues.

This clonotype was detected only a few times. With a much larger clone just one base away, this may be a read error. The rearrangement uses TRBV5-4 and TRBJ2-1, with 14 bases fitting TRBD2. Germline V lookup: CDR1 SGHNT, CDR2 YYREEE (reference sequence). The CDR3 totals 21 residues. The CDR3 DNA follows: TGTGCCAGCAGCTTGGGACCGGGACTAGCGGGGGCCTCTAGCTCCTACAATGAGCAGTCCTTC. Its protein is CASSLGPGLAGASSSYNEQSF.

This clonotype occurred a few times. This clone may be a read error of a much larger clone one base away. V is TRBV5-1 and J is TRBJ1-1; D is uncertain. Between the trimmed V and J ends, which lost 6 bases and 3 bases, there was a span of 9 bases. This CDR3 comprises 12 residues. Germline values: CDR1 SGHRS, CDR2 YFSETQ. CDR3 amino acids: CASTAWDTEAFF. The CDR3 nucleotides are TGCGCCAGCACCGCGTGGGACACTGAAGCTTTCTTT.

This clonotype was picked up many times. The rearrangement joins TRBV7-2 to TRBJ2-7; TRBD2 matches 8 bases. Germline-derived CDR1 and CDR2 are SGHTA and FQGNSA. The CDR3 length is 15 residues. The ends lost 5 bases at V and 6 bases at J; junction bases unmatched: 12. The CDR3 is CASSGVGLDSLEQYF. The DNA for the CDR3 is TGTGCCAGCAGCGGCGTGGGACTAGACTCCCTCGAGCAGTACTTC.

This clonotype occurred many times. The rearrangement joins TRBV18 to TRBJ2-3, with TRBD1 matching 9 bases. There are 15 residues in the CDR3. The germline CDR1 and CDR2 sequences are KGHSH and LQKENI. V trimming: 8 bases; J trimming: 0 bases; junction bases outside the gene matches: 6. Written as DNA, the CDR3 is TGTGCCAGCCAACGGGGACAGGGTAGCACAGATACGCAGTATTTT. Its translation is CASQRGQGSTDTQYF.

In its sample, this clonotype was seen a few times. This CDR3 reads CSAATSGRGINEQFF. The CDR3 coding sequence is TGCAGTGCTGCGACTAGCGGGAGAGGAATCAATGAGCAGTTCTTC. The V gene is TRBV20-1, the J gene TRBJ2-1; 12 bases map to TRBD2. CDR1 is DFQATT and CDR2 is SNEGSKA in the germline V gene (reference sequence). The length of the CDR3 is 15 residues. Germline trimming cut 5 bases from V and 6 bases from J; bases unmatched to any gene: 8.

The V gene is TRBV20-1, the J gene TRBJ1-1; D not resolved. CDR1 is DFQATT and CDR2 is SNEGSKA in the germline V gene (reference sequence). The CDR3 has 13 residues. V was trimmed by 4 bases and J by 3 bases, leaving 12 bases between them. CDR3 sequence (DNA): TGCAGTGCTAAAGGGTTCGGTCACACTGAAGCTTTCTTT. This sequence encodes CSAKGFGHTEAFF.

This clonotype was counted ten times or more. The chain recombines TRBV7-9 with TRBJ2-1; D perhaps matches TRBD1 (6 bases). The CDR3 consists of 15 residues. V lost 0 bases, J lost 9 bases, and 15 bases lay in between. In germline, CDR1 is SEHNR, CDR2 FQNEAQ (reference sequence). CDR3 residues: CASSLAWPGESEQFF. The CDR3 DNA follows: TGTGCCAGCAGCTTAGCCTGGCCAGGGGAGAGTGAGCAGTTCTTC.

This clonotype was observed a few times. DNA for the CDR3: TGTGCCAGCAGCTTGGCAGGGGTCAACGAGCAGTACTTC. Residues: CASSLAGVNEQYF. The chain joins TRBV5-4 to TRBJ2-7, with D maybe TRBD1 (6 bases). This CDR3 has 13 residues. Germline lookup yields CDR1 SGHNT and CDR2 YYREEE (reference sequence). V was clipped by 0 bases and J by 5 bases, with 9 bases between them.

This clonotype came up many times. The CDR3 is CASRGGASSYNEQFF. CDR3 DNA sequence: TGTGCCAGCAGGGGGGGGGCGAGCTCCTACAATGAGCAGTTCTTC. The J gene is TRBJ2-1, the V gene TRBV2, with a tentative D call TRBD2 (7 bases). Trimming left V 6 bases short and J 0 bases short, with 12 bases between. Looked up from germline, CDR1 is SNHLY and CDR2 is FYNNEI. This CDR3 spans 15 amino acids.

The table lists this clonotype with many counts. J is TRBJ1-1 and V is TRBV10-3; weak D call: TRBD1 (6 bases). CDR1 is ENHRY, CDR2 SYGVKD, per germline. This CDR3 has 13 amino acids. V dropped 11 bases and J dropped 1 base, with 14 bases sitting between them. CDR3 nucleotide sequence: TGTGCCGCAAGGGGGGGTCGGAACACTGAAGCTTTCTTT. It is translated as CAARGGRNTEAFF.

This clonotype was picked up many times. The CDR3 spells CASSLGGGAYEQYF. As DNA, the CDR3 is TGTGCCAGCAGCTTAGGAGGGGGAGCCTACGAGCAGTACTTC. The rearrangement uses TRBV7-9 and TRBJ2-7; D perhaps matches TRBD1 (6 bases). CDR1 and CDR2 from the germline V gene are SEHNR and FQNEAQ (reference sequence). The CDR3 has 14 residues. With 1 base removed from V and 2 bases from J, the gap between germline ends came to 9 bases. The variable domain in full, completed from reference TRBV7-9 and TRBJ2-7, reads DTGVSQNPRHKITKRGQNVTFRCDPISEHNRLYWYRQTLGQGPEFLTYFQNEAQLEKSRLLSDRFSAERPKGSFSTLEIQRTEQGDSAMYLCASSLGGGAYEQYFGPGTRLTVT.

This rearrangement joins TRBV12-3 or TRBV12-4 to TRBJ2-5; D may match TRBD1 or TRBD2 (5 bases each). V was trimmed by 6 bases and J by 2 bases, leaving 10 bases between them. This CDR3 has 13 residues. The CDR3 region is CASRGDPQETQYF. Here the CDR3 DNA reads TGTGCCAGCAGAGGGGACCCTCAAGAGACCCAGTACTTC.

At least ten counts were recorded for this clonotype. CDR3: CASSPPEVAPQETQYF. The CDR3, as DNA: TGTGCCAGCAGCCCCCCCGAGGTAGCGCCCCAAGAGACCCAGTACTTC. V usage is TRBV7-9 and J usage is TRBJ2-5; possibly TRBD2 for D (5 bases). Trimming shortened V by 5 bases and J by 1 base, and 17 bases separated the two germline ends. Germline V gene sequence: CDR1 SEHNR, CDR2 FQNEAQ (reference sequence). CDR3 length: 16 residues.

In this sample, this clonotype turned up many times. The genes are TRBV5-6 and TRBJ2-3; no definite D call. This CDR3 is 11 amino acids long. Trimming shortened V by 5 bases and J by 5 bases, and 6 bases separated the two germline ends. The germline V gene encodes CDR1 SGHDT and CDR2 YYEEEE. The CDR3 reads CASSTVDTQYF. The CDR3 DNA reads TGTGCCAGCAGTACAGTAGATACGCAGTATTTT.

This clonotype has a handful of counts. V is TRBV3-1 and J is TRBJ2-5; 10 bases are a match to TRBD2. From germline, CDR1 is LGHDT and CDR2 YNNKEL (reference sequence). CDR3 length equals 15 residues. Trimming took 0 bases from V and 5 from J; bases not matched to a gene: 3. CDR3 residues: CASSQDGTSVETQYF. The CDR3 DNA follows: TGTGCCAGCAGCCAAGACGGGACTAGCGTGGAGACCCAGTACTTC.

V is TRBV4-1 and J is TRBJ2-5; D remains unclear. The CDR3 has 14 residues. Trimming left V 0 bases short and J 3 bases short, with 8 bases between. CDR1 is MGHRA and CDR2 is YSYEKL in the germline V gene. The CDR3 is CASSQDRFKETQYF. The CDR3 coding sequence is TGCGCCAGCAGCCAAGACCGATTCAAAGAGACCCAGTACTTC.

J is TRBJ2-7 and V is TRBV7-8; D is perhaps TRBD2 (6 bases). Trimming removed 5 bases at V and 1 base at J, with 18 bases between. This CDR3 has 16 residues. CDR1 is SGHVS, CDR2 FQNEAQ, per germline. CDR3 amino acids: CASSPRRDFLSYEQYF. CDR3 bases: TGTGCCAGCAGCCCACGCCGGGACTTTCTGTCCTACGAGCAGTACTTC.

This clonotype was observed many times. The chain recombines TRBV7-9 with TRBJ2-5; no definite D call. The CDR3 is made up of 16 amino acids. From germline, CDR1 is SEHNR and CDR2 FQNEAQ (reference sequence). The V gene lost 1 base and the J gene lost 4 bases, with 16 bases spanning the gap. The CDR3 DNA reads TGTGCCAGCAGCTTAGAGGGCGGAGCCGTCGGAGAGACCCAGTACTTC. Protein sequence: CASSLEGGAVGETQYF.

The genes are TRBV3-1 and TRBJ2-1; D may be TRBD2 (5 bases). The V and J ends lost 4 bases and 7 bases respectively, with 11 bases between them. Germline CDR1 is LGHDT and CDR2 is YNNKEL (reference sequence). The CDR3 loop spans 13 amino acids. The CDR3 nucleotides read TGTGCCAGCAGCCGAAGGTTAGCGAATGAGCAGTTCTTC. It specifies CASSRRLANEQFF.

The chain couples TRBV28 to TRBJ2-7; TRBD2 matches at 13 bases. This CDR3 region has 19 residues. Germline CDR1 and CDR2: MDHEN and SYDVKM. Trimming at V came to 5 bases and at J to 2 bases, leaving 15 bases not matched to a gene. The CDR3 reads CASSTNLSGTSGRAYEQYF. The CDR3 DNA is TGTGCCAGCAGTACTAACCTATCCGGTACTAGCGGGAGGGCCTACGAGCAGTACTTC.

V and J are TRBV19 and TRBJ1-3, with TRBD1 as a possible D gene (6 bases). Germline CDR1 and CDR2: LNHDA and SQIVND (reference sequence). The CDR3 consists of 15 residues. Trimming pared 5 bases from V and 2 bases from J, leaving 13 bases between. The CDR3 region is CASSDDRTTGNTIYF. Here the CDR3 DNA reads TGTGCCAGTAGTGACGACAGGACTACTGGAAACACCATATATTTT.

In this sample, this clonotype turned up many times. The rearrangement uses TRBV6-6 and TRBJ2-2; D gene ambiguous. The V end was cut by 2 bases, the J end by 1 base, with 8 bases between. CDR1 is MNHNY, CDR2 SVGAGI, per germline (reference sequence). CDR3 length equals 15 residues. The DNA for the CDR3 is TGTGCCAGCAGTTACACCTCGGGGAACACCGGGGAGCTGTTTTTT. Its protein product is CASSYTSGNTGELFF.

This clonotype was seen repeatedly, ten times or more. This CDR3 reads CASSQDWAVNEQFF. CDR3 DNA: TGTGCCAGCAGCCAAGATTGGGCGGTCAATGAGCAGTTCTTC. The chain has TRBV3-1 and TRBJ2-1; D call uncertain. Trimming removed 0 bases at V and 6 bases at J, with 9 bases between. Looked up from germline, CDR1 is LGHDT and CDR2 is YNNKEL (reference sequence). This CDR3 has 14 residues.

The genes are TRBV5-1 and TRBJ2-3; perhaps D is TRBD1 or TRBD2 (5 bases each). Germline V gene sequence: CDR1 SGHRS, CDR2 YFSETQ. The CDR3 loop spans 15 amino acids. V dropped 0 bases and J dropped 1 base, with 9 bases sitting between them. The CDR3 region is CASSLAVGGTDTQYF. DNA for the CDR3: TGCGCCAGCAGCTTGGCCGTGGGGGGCACAGATACGCAGTATTTT.

There are many counts of this clonotype. The chain couples TRBV5-1 to TRBJ1-2; D is perhaps TRBD1 (6 bases). Per germline, CDR1 SGHRS and CDR2 YFSETQ. V gave up 5 bases and J gave up 4 bases, with 12 bases separating them. The CDR3 totals 13 residues. The CDR3 loop is CASSFGQSYGYTF. CDR3 nucleotide sequence: TGCGCCAGCAGTTTCGGACAGAGCTATGGCTACACCTTC.